A single sample is the source of the 13 T cell receptor beta chains below, sequenced in a study of blood T cell repertoires in COVID-19. Produced via immunoSEQ multiplex PCR; TCRdb's table is partial and in-frame only. The table lists roughly 140,000 clones, about four fifths of them singletons. Sequences were obtained from peripheral blood. Every receptor here comes from a human donor with acute or convalescent COVID-19. The donor label of this sample is uncertain.

V gene TRBV14 combines with J gene TRBJ1-4; D uncertain. This CDR3 comprises 14 residues. Germline V lookup: CDR1 SGHDN, CDR2 FVKESK. V was pared by 3 bases and J by 8 bases, with 13 bases between. The CDR3: CASSQEGLGEKLFF. CDR3 coding DNA: TGTGCCAGCAGCCAGGAGGGATTGGGAGAAAAACTGTTTTTT. Looking up the rest from reference TRBV14 and TRBJ1-4 gives the full variable domain: EAGVTQFPSHSVIEKGQTVTLRCDPISGHDNLYWYRRVMGKEIKFLLHFVKESKQDESGMPNNRFLAERTGGTYSTLKVQPAELEDSGVYFCASSQEGLGEKLFFGSGTQLSVL.

The chain carries TRBV7-2 and TRBJ1-2, with TRBD1 identical over 8 bases. The CDR3 spans 13 residues. CDR1 is SGHTA and CDR2 is FQGNSA in the germline V gene. The V gene end was trimmed by 5 bases and the J gene end by 8 bases; junction bases not matched to a gene: 7. CDR3 residues: CASSPGQGRGYTF. For the CDR3, the DNA is TGTGCCAGCAGCCCCGGACAGGGTCGGGGCTACACCTTC.

The table lists this clone with a count of one. The CDR3 sequence is CASSLDPNRETQYF. CDR3 bases: TGCGCCAGCAGCTTGGACCCTAATCGGGAGACCCAGTACTTC. The V and J genes are TRBV5-1 and TRBJ2-5; D is unclear. Between the trimmed V and J ends, which lost 0 bases and 5 bases, there was a span of 11 bases. Germline CDR1 and CDR2: SGHRS and YFSETQ. This CDR3 region has 14 residues.

The chain is built from TRBV5-1 and TRBJ1-4; D might be TRBD1 (5 bases). The CDR3 runs to 14 residues. The V and J ends lost 1 base and 7 bases respectively, with 11 bases between them. Germline CDR1 reads SGHRS; CDR2 reads YFSETQ. The CDR3 loop reads CASSLRGGSEKLFF. As DNA, the CDR3 is TGCGCCAGCAGCTTGAGGGGAGGGAGTGAAAAACTGTTTTTT.

This clone was seen more than once but under ten times. The gene calls are TRBV6-1 and TRBJ2-2; 9 bases match TRBD2. With 4 bases clipped from V and 0 bases from J, the junction kept 6 bases outside the gene matches. From germline, CDR1 is MNHNS and CDR2 SASEGT. The CDR3 is 17 amino acids. The CDR3 DNA is TGTGCCAGCAGTGGAGCGGGGGGACCCGCGAACACCGGGGAGCTGTTTTTT. As protein: CASSGAGGPANTGELFF.

The DNA of the CDR3 is TGTGCCAGCAGCTCCGGGGGGAGCTCCTACAATGAGCAGTTCTTC. It yields the protein CASSSGGSSYNEQFF. This chain joins TRBV5-4 and TRBJ2-1; 7 bases align to TRBD2. Germline CDR1 and CDR2: SGHNT and YYREEE (reference sequence). J lost 0 bases, V lost 3 bases, and 3 bases had no gene match. This CDR3 has 15 amino acids. Based on the CDR3 plus reference TRBV5-4 and TRBJ2-1, the full variable domain is ETGVTQSPTHLIKTRGQQVTLRCSSQSGHNTVSWYQQALGQGPQFIFQYYREEENGRGNFPPRFSGLQFPNYSSELNVNALELDDSALYLCASSSGGSSYNEQFFGPGTRLTVL.

The chain is built from TRBV5-6 and TRBJ2-3; the match to TRBD2 covers 8 bases. Germline CDR1 is SGHDT and CDR2 is YYEEEE. With V trimmed by 0 bases and J by 4 bases, 7 bases remained unmatched. The CDR3 is made up of 16 amino acids. CDR3 DNA sequence: TGTGCCAGCAGCTTGGAAGCTAGCGGGCGGGCAGATACGCAGTATTTT. It encodes CASSLEASGRADTQYF.

The CDR3 DNA reads TGTGCCAGCAGCTGGAGGGCGGGGGCCAGGAGCTACACCTTC. As protein: CASSWRAGARSYTF. This chain uses TRBV5-6 with TRBJ1-2; D possibly corresponds to TRBD1 (6 bases). The CDR3 length is 14 residues. V was cut by 3 bases and J by 9 bases, with 18 bases left in between. The V gene's germline CDR1 is SGHDT and CDR2 YYEEEE. Variable domain in full (rest from reference TRBV5-6 and TRBJ1-2): DAGVTQSPTHLIKTRGQQVTLRCSPKSGHDTVSWYQQALGQGPQFIFQYYEEEERQRGNFPDRFSGHQFPNYSSELNVNALLLGDSALYLCASSWRAGARSYTFGSGTRLTVV.

This clone occurred once. The rearrangement links TRBV30 to TRBJ1-1, with D possibly matching TRBD1 (5 bases). V dropped 0 bases and J dropped 5 bases, with 16 bases sitting between them. CDR1 and CDR2 from the germline V gene are GTSNPN and SVGIG (reference sequence). This CDR3 contains 15 residues. The CDR3 sequence is CAWSVGRVRGTEAFF. In DNA form, the CDR3 reads TGTGCCTGGAGTGTCGGAAGGGTTCGGGGGACTGAAGCTTTCTTT.

J is TRBJ2-3 and V is TRBV14, with 12 bases fitting TRBD2. This CDR3 is 15 amino acids long. In germline, CDR1 is SGHDN, CDR2 FVKESK. With 5 bases clipped from V and 2 bases from J, the junction kept 2 bases outside the gene matches. CDR3 bases: TGTGCCAGCAGCGGACTAGCGGGATACACAGATACGCAGTATTTT. This translates into CASSGLAGYTDTQYF.

The chain recombines TRBV5-1 with TRBJ1-2; 9 bases are a match to TRBD1. This CDR3 has 15 amino acids. Germline loops: CDR1 SGHRS, CDR2 YFSETQ. The V segment lost 0 bases and the J segment 7 bases; nucleotides outside the gene matches: 7. In DNA, the CDR3 is TGCGCCAGCAGCTTGGCTACAGGGGGCGCGGGTGGCTACACCTTC. Protein: CASSLATGGAGGYTF.

This clone was counted a few times. The J gene is TRBJ2-1, the V gene TRBV2; 7 bases map to TRBD1. The germline gives CDR1 SNHLY, CDR2 FYNNEI. The CDR3 sequence is 16 residues long. J was trimmed by 7 bases and V by 7 bases; bases with no gene match: 16. The CDR3 loop reads CASIPPGQKRGNEQFF. CDR3 in DNA: TGTGCCAGCATCCCCCCGGGACAGAAGAGAGGAAATGAGCAGTTCTTC.

The chain combines TRBV6-5 with TRBJ1-1, with TRBD1 matching over 9 bases. Germline values: CDR1 MNHEY, CDR2 SVGAGI. The CDR3 length is 13 residues. J was trimmed by 5 bases and V by 10 bases; bases with no gene match: 8. Here the CDR3 DNA reads TGTGCCACCCGGGAACAGGGGGCGACTGAAGCTTTCTTT. Translated: CATREQGATEAFF.